A single sample is the source of the 30 T cell receptor beta chains below, sequenced in a study of shared clonotypes between healthy human individuals. The assay was immunoSEQ multiplex PCR, and TCRdb's table has in-frame clones only and misses some. The sample comprises about 670,000 clones, roughly 70% of which are singletons, and about 1.8% rests with the top ten. The sample was memory CD4+ T cells sorted from blood. The sample's subset: CD45RA-negative fraction. The receptors were sampled from a woman between 25 and 40 years old in good health.

This clone was recorded only once. Other DNA variants within this sample encode the same CDR3. V usage is TRBV7-9 and J usage is TRBJ2-6; no firm D call. The CDR3 extends over 14 amino acids. V was trimmed by 3 bases and J by 0 bases, leaving 3 bases between them. Germline loops: CDR1 SEHNR, CDR2 FQNEAQ (reference sequence). DNA for the CDR3: TGTGCCAGCAGCTTGAGCTCTGGGGCCAACGTCCTGACTTTC. It yields the protein CASSLSSGANVLTF.

This clone showed up just a few times. The rearrangement uses TRBV11-2 and TRBJ2-3; D not certain. The CDR3 loop spans 15 amino acids. Looked up from germline, CDR1 is SGHAT and CDR2 is FQNNGV. V lost 0 bases and J lost 4, with 11 bases in between. CDR3 nucleotides: TGTGCCAGCAGCTTAGATCTCGTGGCAGCAGATACGCAGTATTTT. Translated, it gives CASSLDLVAADTQYF.

CDR3 residues: CASSQVFDWTETLAKNIQYF. DNA for the CDR3: TGCGCCAGCAGCCAAGTTTTTGACTGGACCGAAACTTTAGCCAAAAACATTCAGTACTTC. The V and J genes are TRBV4-1 and TRBJ2-4, with unresolved D. Germline lookup yields CDR1 MGHRA and CDR2 YSYEKL. The ends were cut back, 1 base at V and 0 bases at J, with 22 bases in the middle. The CDR3 contains 20 residues.

J is TRBJ2-7 and V is TRBV5-4; 7 bases align to TRBD1. The junction had 11 bases not matched to a gene; V was cut back by 3 bases and J by 2 bases. Germline lookup yields CDR1 SGHNT and CDR2 YYREEE (reference sequence). The CDR3 spans 16 residues. The CDR3 loop reads CASSSDRAQTTYEQYF. CDR3 coding DNA: TGTGCCAGCAGCTCAGACAGGGCCCAAACGACCTACGAGCAGTACTTC.

The chain couples TRBV10-3 to TRBJ2-7, with no clear D. Germline values: CDR1 ENHRY, CDR2 SYGVKD. The CDR3 totals 13 residues. V shed 4 bases and J shed 2 bases, with 9 bases lying between them. CDR3 protein: CAISAAETYEQYF. CDR3 DNA: TGTGCCATCAGTGCGGCGGAAACCTACGAGCAGTACTTC.

Concerning this clone itself: The sample holds other DNA sequences that translate to the same CDR3. The rearrangement joins TRBV20-1 to TRBJ2-7, with TRBD1 as a possible D gene (5 bases). The CDR3 has 11 residues. V shed 5 bases and J shed 3 bases, with 8 bases lying between them. From germline, CDR1 is DFQATT and CDR2 SNEGSKA (reference sequence). The CDR3 protein is CSAPDSYEQYF. The CDR3 DNA is TGCAGTGCTCCTGACAGCTACGAGCAGTACTTC.

V gene TRBV29-1 combines with J gene TRBJ1-2; no firm D call. CDR3 length: 13 residues. V gave up 4 bases and J gave up 3 bases, with 12 bases separating them. Germline CDR1 is SQVTM and CDR2 is ANQGSEA. DNA for the CDR3: TGCAGCGTTGTCCGGCCAGGTGACTATGGCTACACCTTC. Translation gives CSVVRPGDYGYTF.

To note about this clone: Other DNA sequences of this sample code for an identical CDR3. J is TRBJ1-2 and V is TRBV2, with 7 nucleotides matching TRBD1. In germline, CDR1 is SNHLY, CDR2 FYNNEI. This CDR3 spans 12 amino acids. Trimming removed 5 bases from V and 5 bases from J; junction bases left unmatched: 2. CDR3 residues: CASSSTGYGYTF. CDR3 DNA: TGTGCCAGCAGTTCGACAGGGTATGGCTACACCTTC. The full variable domain, with the rest looked up from reference TRBV2 and TRBJ1-2, is EPEVTQTPSHQVTQMGQEVILRCVPISNHLYFYWYRQILGQKVEFLVSFYNNEISEKSEIFDDQFSVERPDGSNFTLKIRSTKLEDSAMYFCASSSTGYGYTFGSGTRLTVV.

The gene calls are TRBV28 and TRBJ2-7, with a tentative D call TRBD2 (6 bases). Deletions cut 5 bases from V and 3 bases from J, with 20 bases between. The germline V gene has CDR1 MDHEN and CDR2 SYDVKM. The CDR3 length is 16 residues. The CDR3 DNA reads as TGTGCCAGCAGTGAACATAGCGGTCCCGGTTTCTACGAGCAGTACTTC. It is translated as CASSEHSGPGFYEQYF.

This rearrangement joins TRBV4-1 to TRBJ2-4, with D perhaps being TRBD1 or TRBD2 (5 bases each). Germline CDR1 is MGHRA and CDR2 is YSYEKL. Trimming stripped 4 bases from V and 0 bases from J, with 16 bases between. The CDR3 spans 17 residues. The CDR3 DNA reads as TGCGCCAGCAGCCCCCCCGGGAAGGGGCGAGCCAAAAACATTCAGTACTTC. This encodes CASSPPGKGRAKNIQYF.

The V gene is TRBV5-1, the J gene TRBJ1-5, with 7 bases matching TRBD1. Trimming cost V 4 bases and J 4 bases; bases outside gene matches: 8. CDR1 is SGHRS and CDR2 is YFSETQ in the germline V gene. This CDR3 spans 15 amino acids. CDR3 protein: CASSPEGAPNQPQHF. CDR3 bases: TGCGCCAGCAGCCCCGAGGGGGCGCCGAATCAGCCCCAGCATTTT.

The chain is built from TRBV20-1 and TRBJ1-2; TRBD1 matches at 7 bases. V trimming: 5 bases; J trimming: 13 bases; junction bases outside the gene matches: 7. CDR1 DFQATT and CDR2 SNEGSKA come from the germline V gene (reference sequence). The CDR3 totals 10 residues. The CDR3 bases are TGCAGTGCTTCTTCCGGGACAGTCACCTTC. Its translation is CSASSGTVTF.

J is TRBJ2-7 and V is TRBV6-1, with 8 bases identical to TRBD2. The V segment lost 4 bases and the J segment 6 bases; nucleotides outside the gene matches: 20. Germline lookup yields CDR1 MNHNS and CDR2 SASEGT. The CDR3 runs 18 residues. The CDR3 DNA reads as TGTGCCAGCAGTGCCTTTTATCAACTAGCGGAGGTCCTTGGCGAGCAGTACTTC. Protein product: CASSAFYQLAEVLGEQYF.

The chain recombines TRBV2 with TRBJ2-7; 7 bases are shared with TRBD2. The junction had 10 bases not matched to a gene; V was cut back by 6 bases and J by 2 bases. There are 15 residues in the CDR3. Germline loops: CDR1 SNHLY, CDR2 FYNNEI. DNA for the CDR3: TGTGCCAGCAGGACCCAAGGTGGGACTACCTACGAGCAGTACTTC. Translated, it gives CASRTQGGTTYEQYF.

The chain is built from TRBV18 and TRBJ2-2; TRBD2 agrees at 7 bases. Germline CDR1 reads KGHSH; CDR2 reads LQKENI. The CDR3 has 16 amino acids. Trimming at V came to 5 bases and at J to 2 bases, leaving 8 bases not matched to a gene. For the CDR3, the DNA is TGTGCCAGCTCAGACCGGGCTAGCGGCAACACCGGGGAGCTGTTTTTT. This sequence encodes CASSDRASGNTGELFF. Full variable domain (outside the CDR3, taken from reference TRBV18 and TRBJ2-2): NAGVMQNPRHLVRRRGQEARLRCSPMKGHSHVYWYRQLPEEGLKFMVYLQKENIIDESGMPKERFSAEFPKEGPSILRIQQVVRGDSAAYFCASSDRASGNTGELFFGEGSRLTVL.

The V and J genes are TRBV18 and TRBJ1-5; 9 bases map to TRBD1. CDR1 is KGHSH and CDR2 is LQKENI in the germline V gene. This CDR3 has 15 amino acids. The J segment lost 0 bases and the V segment lost 5 bases, leaving 2 bases of the junction unmatched. CDR3 region: CASSATGGSNQPQHF. In DNA form, the CDR3 reads TGTGCCAGCTCAGCGACAGGGGGTAGCAATCAGCCCCAGCATTTT.

This chain links TRBV5-1 with TRBJ2-2, with TRBD1 as a possible D gene (6 bases). Germline CDR1 SGHRS, CDR2 YFSETQ. The CDR3 has 16 residues. V was trimmed by 1 base and J by 3 bases, leaving 13 bases between them. The CDR3 DNA reads TGCGCCAGCAGCTTGAGTCAGGGGCGTTACACCGGGGAGCTGTTTTTT. As protein: CASSLSQGRYTGELFF.

There are a few counts of this clone. This sequence joins TRBV16 and TRBJ1-1, with TRBD1 identical over 9 bases. This CDR3 is 17 amino acids long. V dropped 2 bases and J dropped 3; count of bases not matched to a gene: 10. Germline V gene lookup returns CDR1 KGHSY and CDR2 FQNENV. The DNA of the CDR3 is TGTGCCAGCAGCCAACGGGGGACAGGGTCTGGTGACACTGAAGCTTTCTTT. This codes for CASSQRGTGSGDTEAFF.

V is TRBV25-1 and J is TRBJ2-2; D call uncertain. The CDR3 runs to 13 residues. Germline-derived CDR1 and CDR2 are MGHDK and SYGVNS. The ends were cut back, 2 bases at V and 6 bases at J, with 7 bases in the middle. The CDR3 region is CASSESPPGELFF. The CDR3 DNA is TGTGCCAGCAGTGAAAGCCCGCCCGGGGAGCTGTTTTTT.

This clone was detected once. The V and J genes are TRBV29-1 and TRBJ2-1; TRBD2 agrees at 10 bases. The CDR3 has 14 amino acids. Trimming at V came to 7 bases and at J to 2 bases, leaving 5 bases not matched to a gene. CDR1 is SQVTM, CDR2 ANQGSEA, per germline. The CDR3 DNA follows: TGCAGCGCTGGACTAGCGGTTACCTACAATGAGCAGTTCTTC. Translation: CSAGLAVTYNEQFF.

V usage is TRBV19 and J usage is TRBJ2-1; 10 bases match TRBD1. The CDR3 contains 16 residues. V was pared by 6 bases and J by 2 bases, with 7 bases of the junction left unmatched. The V gene's germline CDR1 is LNHDA and CDR2 SQIVND (reference sequence). This CDR3 reads CASRSTGTGAYNEQFF. The DNA of the CDR3 is TGTGCCAGTAGGTCGACCGGGACAGGGGCCTACAATGAGCAGTTCTTC.

In this sample, this clone turned up once. The J gene is TRBJ2-1, the V gene TRBV11-2; TRBD2 matches at 12 bases. The germline gives CDR1 SGHAT, CDR2 FQNNGV. Germline trimming cut 5 bases from V and 5 bases from J; bases unmatched to any gene: 4. CDR3 length: 15 amino acids. The CDR3 region has the DNA TGTGCCAGCAGCCCGACTAGCGGGGGAAACAATGAGCAGTTCTTC. Protein product: CASSPTSGGNNEQFF.

The chain employs TRBV2 and TRBJ2-1, with D hard to call. Between the trimmed V and J ends, which lost 0 bases and 7 bases, there was a span of 10 bases. Germline lookup yields CDR1 SNHLY and CDR2 FYNNEI. The CDR3 is 14 residues long. For the CDR3, the DNA is TGTGCCAGCAGTGAAGCCTCTACAGCAAATGAGCAGTTCTTC. It encodes CASSEASTANEQFF.

There are many counts of this clone. The rearrangement links TRBV27 to TRBJ1-1; weak D call: TRBD1 (5 bases). V gave up 6 bases and J gave up 8 bases, with 25 bases separating them. The CDR3 extends over 16 amino acids. Germline assignment: CDR1 MNHEY and CDR2 SMNVEV (reference sequence). CDR3 loop: CASSPPRTRSWTEAFF. As DNA, the CDR3 is TGTGCCAGCAGCCCACCCCGGACACGCTCGTGGACCGAAGCTTTCTTT.

This clone appeared a few times. The gene calls are TRBV7-8 and TRBJ2-3; TRBD1 aligns across 7 bases. This CDR3 spans 17 amino acids. J was trimmed by 1 base and V by 5 bases; bases with no gene match: 12. Germline V gene lookup returns CDR1 SGHVS and CDR2 FQNEAQ. CDR3 sequence: CASSNPTGTVGTDTQYF. As DNA, the CDR3 is TGTGCCAGCAGCAATCCTACCGGGACAGTTGGCACAGATACGCAGTATTTT.

The sample holds many counts of this clone. The same CDR3 is also encoded by other DNA sequences in this sample. The rearrangement links TRBV7-3 to TRBJ2-7; the D gene is possibly TRBD1 (5 bases). Germline V gene sequence: CDR1 SGHTA, CDR2 FQGTGA. This CDR3 spans 13 amino acids. Deletions cut 3 bases from V and 3 bases from J, with 9 bases between. Here the CDR3 reads CASSFDSNYEQYF. CDR3 sequence (DNA): TGTGCCAGCAGCTTCGACAGCAACTACGAGCAGTACTTC.

The V and J genes are TRBV27 and TRBJ2-2, with D perhaps matching TRBD1 (7 bases). The CDR3 loop spans 15 amino acids. Per the germline V gene, CDR1 is MNHEY and CDR2 is SMNVEV (reference sequence). Trimming took off 0 bases at V and 5 bases at J, with 10 bases between the two ends. DNA of the CDR3: TGTGCCAGCAGTTTATCGGCAGGGGGGACCGGGGAGCTGTTTTTT. It encodes CASSLSAGGTGELFF.

This chain links TRBV18 with TRBJ2-6; D not certain. The CDR3 length is 14 residues. Germline loops: CDR1 KGHSH, CDR2 LQKENI. Trimming left V 4 bases short and J 0 bases short, with 4 bases between. CDR3 in DNA: TGTGCCAGCTCACTCCCCTCTGGGGCCAACGTCCTGACTTTC. As protein: CASSLPSGANVLTF. The full variable domain, rest sourced from reference TRBV18 and TRBJ2-6, is NAGVMQNPRHLVRRRGQEARLRCSPMKGHSHVYWYRQLPEEGLKFMVYLQKENIIDESGMPKERFSAEFPKEGPSILRIQQVVRGDSAAYFCASSLPSGANVLTFGAGSRLTVL.

A word on this clone: Other DNA sequences in the sample encode the same CDR3. The genes are TRBV5-1 and TRBJ2-1; D not resolved. V was pared by 2 bases and J by 1 base, with 10 bases between. The length of the CDR3 is 15 residues. CDR1 is SGHRS and CDR2 is YFSETQ in the germline V gene. The CDR3 spells CASSFSRGSYNEQFF. In nucleotides, the CDR3 is TGCGCCAGCAGCTTTTCGCGAGGTTCCTACAATGAGCAGTTCTTC.

This clone has a count of ten or more. J is TRBJ1-1 and V is TRBV5-6; 7 bases are shared with TRBD1. The CDR3 length is 14 residues. In germline, CDR1 is SGHDT, CDR2 YYEEEE. Trimming at V came to 4 bases and at J to 1 base, leaving 4 bases not matched to a gene. The CDR3 nucleotides read TGTGCCAGCAGCGTGGGACAGCAGAACACTGAAGCTTTCTTT. Its translation is CASSVGQQNTEAFF.